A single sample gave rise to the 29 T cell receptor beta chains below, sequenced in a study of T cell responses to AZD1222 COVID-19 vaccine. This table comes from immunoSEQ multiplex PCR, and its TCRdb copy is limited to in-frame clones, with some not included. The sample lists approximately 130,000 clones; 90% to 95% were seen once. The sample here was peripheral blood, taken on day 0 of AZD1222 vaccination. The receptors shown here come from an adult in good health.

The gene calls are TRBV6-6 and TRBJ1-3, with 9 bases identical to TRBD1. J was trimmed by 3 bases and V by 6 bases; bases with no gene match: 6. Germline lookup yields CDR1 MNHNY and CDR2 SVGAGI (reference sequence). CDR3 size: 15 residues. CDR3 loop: CASRDGTGYGNTIYF. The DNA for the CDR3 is TGTGCCAGCAGGGACGGGACAGGGTATGGAAACACCATATATTTT.

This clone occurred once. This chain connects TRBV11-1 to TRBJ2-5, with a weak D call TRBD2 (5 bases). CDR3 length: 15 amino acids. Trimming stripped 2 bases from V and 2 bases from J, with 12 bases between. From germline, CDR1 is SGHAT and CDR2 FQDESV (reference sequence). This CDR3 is CASSLRRRGQETQYF. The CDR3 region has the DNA TGTGCCAGCAGCTTACGCCGCCGGGGACAAGAGACCCAGTACTTC.

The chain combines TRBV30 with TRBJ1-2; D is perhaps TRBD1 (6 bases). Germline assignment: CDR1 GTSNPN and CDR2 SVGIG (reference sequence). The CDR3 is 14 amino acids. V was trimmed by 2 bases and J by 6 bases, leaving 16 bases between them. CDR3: CAWSWQGMGDGYTF. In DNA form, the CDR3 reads TGTGCCTGGAGTTGGCAGGGGATGGGAGATGGCTACACCTTC.

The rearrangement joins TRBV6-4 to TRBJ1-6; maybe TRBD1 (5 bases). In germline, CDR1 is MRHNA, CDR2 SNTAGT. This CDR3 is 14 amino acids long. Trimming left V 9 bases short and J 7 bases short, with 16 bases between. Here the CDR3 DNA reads TGTGCCAGAACTCCGGGACCCATCAATTCACCCCTCCACTTT. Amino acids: CARTPGPINSPLHF.

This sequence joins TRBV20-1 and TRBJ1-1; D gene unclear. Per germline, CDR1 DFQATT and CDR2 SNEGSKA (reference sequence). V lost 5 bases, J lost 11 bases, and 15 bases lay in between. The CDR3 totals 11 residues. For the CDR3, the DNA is TGCAGTGCTGTCGACCCCCCTGGGGCTTTCTTT. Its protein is CSAVDPPGAFF.

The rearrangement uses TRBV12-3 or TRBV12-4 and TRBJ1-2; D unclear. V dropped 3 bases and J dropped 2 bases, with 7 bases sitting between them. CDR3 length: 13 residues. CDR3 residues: CASSLGKNYGYTF. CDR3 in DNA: TGTGCCAGCAGTTTGGGCAAAAACTATGGCTACACCTTC.

CDR3 sequence: CASNPGGTGGYTF. Written as DNA, the CDR3 is TGTGCCAGCAATCCGGGGGGCACTGGTGGCTACACCTTC. The chain is built from TRBV7-9 and TRBJ1-2; perhaps TRBD1 as D (6 bases). Germline V gene lookup returns CDR1 SEHNR and CDR2 FQNEAQ (reference sequence). This CDR3 contains 13 residues. Trimming pared 7 bases from V and 7 bases from J, leaving 16 bases between.

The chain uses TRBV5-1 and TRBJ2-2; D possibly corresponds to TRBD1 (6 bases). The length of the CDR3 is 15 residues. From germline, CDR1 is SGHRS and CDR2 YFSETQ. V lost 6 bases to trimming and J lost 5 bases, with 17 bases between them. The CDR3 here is CASNARQGQTGELFF. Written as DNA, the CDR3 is TGCGCCAGCAACGCCCGGCAGGGGCAAACCGGGGAGCTGTTTTTT.

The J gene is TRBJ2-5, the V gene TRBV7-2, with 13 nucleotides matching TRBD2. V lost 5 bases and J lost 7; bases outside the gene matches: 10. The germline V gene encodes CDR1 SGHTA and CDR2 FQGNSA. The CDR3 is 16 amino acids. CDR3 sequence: CASSTGLAGALGTQYF. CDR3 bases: TGTGCCAGCAGCACCGGACTAGCGGGGGCCCTCGGGACCCAGTACTTC.

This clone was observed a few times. This chain's CDR3 is CASSPHPNAGTSTDTQYF. As DNA, the CDR3 is TGCGCCAGCAGCCCTCACCCGAACGCGGGGACTAGCACAGATACGCAGTATTTT. The chain employs TRBV4-1 and TRBJ2-3; D may be TRBD2 (6 bases). V was pared by 4 bases and J by 0 bases, with 20 bases between. CDR1 is MGHRA, CDR2 YSYEKL, per germline. The CDR3 runs to 18 residues.

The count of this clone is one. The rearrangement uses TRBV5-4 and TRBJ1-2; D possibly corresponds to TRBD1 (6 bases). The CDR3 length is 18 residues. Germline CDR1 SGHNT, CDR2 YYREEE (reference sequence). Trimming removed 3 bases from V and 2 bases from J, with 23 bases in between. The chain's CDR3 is CASSSVSSLGGGNYGYTF. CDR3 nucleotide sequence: TGTGCCAGCAGCTCAGTCAGTTCTCTAGGGGGGGGAAACTATGGCTACACCTTC.

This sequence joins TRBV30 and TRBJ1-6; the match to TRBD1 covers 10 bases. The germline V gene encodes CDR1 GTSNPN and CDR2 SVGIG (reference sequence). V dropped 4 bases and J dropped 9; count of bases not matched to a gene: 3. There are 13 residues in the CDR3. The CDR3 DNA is TGTGCCTGGAACCGGGACAGGGGTTCACCCCTCCACTTT. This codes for CAWNRDRGSPLHF. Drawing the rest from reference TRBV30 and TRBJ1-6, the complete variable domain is SQTIHQWPATLVQPVGSPLSLECTVEGTSNPNLYWYRQAAGRGLQLLFYSVGIGQISSEVPQNLSASRPQDRQFILSSKKLLLSDSGFYLCAWNRDRGSPLHFGNGTRLTVT.

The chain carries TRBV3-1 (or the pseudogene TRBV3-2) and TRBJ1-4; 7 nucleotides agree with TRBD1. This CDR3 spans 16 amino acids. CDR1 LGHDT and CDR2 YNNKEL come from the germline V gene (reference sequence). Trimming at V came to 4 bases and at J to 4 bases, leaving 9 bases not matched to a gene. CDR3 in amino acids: CASSRFPRDSNEKLFF. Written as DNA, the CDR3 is TGTGCCAGCAGCCGATTTCCCCGGGACAGTAATGAAAAACTGTTTTTT.

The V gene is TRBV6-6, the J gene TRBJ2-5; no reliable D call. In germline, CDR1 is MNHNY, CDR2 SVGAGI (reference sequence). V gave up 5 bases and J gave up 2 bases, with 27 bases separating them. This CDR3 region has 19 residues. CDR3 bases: TGTGCCAGCAGTCCCTTTTTCCGGGCCCATGGTGGTGGGCAAGAGACCCAGTACTTC. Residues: CASSPFFRAHGGGQETQYF.

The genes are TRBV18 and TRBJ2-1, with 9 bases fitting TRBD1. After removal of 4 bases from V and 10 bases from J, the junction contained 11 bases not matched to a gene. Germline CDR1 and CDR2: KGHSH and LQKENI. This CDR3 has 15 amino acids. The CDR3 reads CASSLAGQGTWEQFF. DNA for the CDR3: TGTGCCAGCTCACTGGCCGGACAGGGGACATGGGAGCAGTTCTTC.

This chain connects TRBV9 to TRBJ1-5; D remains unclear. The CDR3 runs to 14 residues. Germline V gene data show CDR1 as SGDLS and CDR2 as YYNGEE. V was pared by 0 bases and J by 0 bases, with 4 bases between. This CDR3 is CASSVEVSNQPQHF. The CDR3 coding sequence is TGTGCCAGCAGCGTAGAGGTTAGCAATCAGCCCCAGCATTTT.

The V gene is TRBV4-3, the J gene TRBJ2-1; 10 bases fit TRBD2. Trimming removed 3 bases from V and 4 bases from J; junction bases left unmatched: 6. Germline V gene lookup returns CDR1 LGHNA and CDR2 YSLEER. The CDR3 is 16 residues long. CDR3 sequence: CASSHQSGRGYNEQFF. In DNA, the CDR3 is TGCGCCAGCAGCCACCAAAGCGGGAGGGGTTACAATGAGCAGTTCTTC.

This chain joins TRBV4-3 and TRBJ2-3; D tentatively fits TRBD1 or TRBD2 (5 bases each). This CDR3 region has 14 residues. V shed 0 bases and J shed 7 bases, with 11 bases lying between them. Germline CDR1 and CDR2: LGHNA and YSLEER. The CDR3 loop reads CASSQEQGTYTQYF. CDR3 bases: TGCGCCAGCAGCCAAGAACAAGGGACGTATACGCAGTATTTT.

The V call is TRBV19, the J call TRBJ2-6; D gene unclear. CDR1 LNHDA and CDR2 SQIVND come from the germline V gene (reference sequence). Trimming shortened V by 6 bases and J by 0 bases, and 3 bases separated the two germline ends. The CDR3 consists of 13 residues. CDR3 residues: CASRDSGANVLTF. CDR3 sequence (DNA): TGTGCCAGTAGGGACTCTGGGGCCAACGTCCTGACTTTC.

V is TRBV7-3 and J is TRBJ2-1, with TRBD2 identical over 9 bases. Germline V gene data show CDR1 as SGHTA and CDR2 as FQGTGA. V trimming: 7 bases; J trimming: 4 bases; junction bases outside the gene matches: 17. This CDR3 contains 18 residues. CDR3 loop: CASTLGRRGGTEYNEQFF. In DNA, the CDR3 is TGTGCCAGCACCCTGGGGCGGCGGGGGGGCACAGAGTACAATGAGCAGTTCTTC.

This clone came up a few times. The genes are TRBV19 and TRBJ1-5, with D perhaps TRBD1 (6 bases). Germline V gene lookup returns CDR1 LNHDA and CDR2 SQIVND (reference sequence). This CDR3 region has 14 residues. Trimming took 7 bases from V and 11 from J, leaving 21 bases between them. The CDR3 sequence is CASNREDIQGTQHF. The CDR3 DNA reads TGTGCCAGTAACCGTGAGGACATCCAGGGGACCCAGCATTTT.

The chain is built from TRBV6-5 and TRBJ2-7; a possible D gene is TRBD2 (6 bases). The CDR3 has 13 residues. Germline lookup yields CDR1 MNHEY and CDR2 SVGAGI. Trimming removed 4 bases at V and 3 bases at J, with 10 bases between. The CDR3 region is CASSLTRNYEQYF. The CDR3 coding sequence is TGTGCCAGCAGTTTGACTAGGAACTACGAGCAGTACTTC.

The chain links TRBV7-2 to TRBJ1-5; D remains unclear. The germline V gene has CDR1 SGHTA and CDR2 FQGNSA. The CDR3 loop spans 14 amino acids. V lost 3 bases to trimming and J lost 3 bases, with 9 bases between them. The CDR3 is CASSFSPDNQPQHF. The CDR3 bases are TGTGCCAGCAGCTTCTCCCCGGACAATCAGCCCCAGCATTTT.

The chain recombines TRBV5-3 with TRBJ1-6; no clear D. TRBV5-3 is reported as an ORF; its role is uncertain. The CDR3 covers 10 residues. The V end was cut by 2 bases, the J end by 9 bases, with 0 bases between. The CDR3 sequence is CARSFSPLHF. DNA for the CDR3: TGTGCCAGAAGCTTTTCACCCCTCCACTTT.

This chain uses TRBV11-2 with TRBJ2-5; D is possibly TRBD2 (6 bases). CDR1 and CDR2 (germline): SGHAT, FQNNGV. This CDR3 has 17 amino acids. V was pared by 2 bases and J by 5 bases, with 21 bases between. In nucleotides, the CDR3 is TGTGCCAGCAGCTTAAGATTGAGCGGGCGTACACGGGAGACCCAGTACTTC. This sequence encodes CASSLRLSGRTRETQYF.

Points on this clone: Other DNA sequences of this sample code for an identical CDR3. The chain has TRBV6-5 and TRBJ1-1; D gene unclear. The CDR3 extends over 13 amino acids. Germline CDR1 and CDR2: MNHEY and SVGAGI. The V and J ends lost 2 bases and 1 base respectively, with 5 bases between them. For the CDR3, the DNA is TGTGCCAGCAGTTACGGAGGGAACACTGAAGCTTTCTTT. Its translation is CASSYGGNTEAFF.

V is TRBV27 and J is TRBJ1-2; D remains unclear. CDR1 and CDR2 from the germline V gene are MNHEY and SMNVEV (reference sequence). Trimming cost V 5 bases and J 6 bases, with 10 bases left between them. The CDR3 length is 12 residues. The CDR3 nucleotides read TGTGCCAGCAGTGGTTTAGGTGATGGCTACACCTTC. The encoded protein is CASSGLGDGYTF.

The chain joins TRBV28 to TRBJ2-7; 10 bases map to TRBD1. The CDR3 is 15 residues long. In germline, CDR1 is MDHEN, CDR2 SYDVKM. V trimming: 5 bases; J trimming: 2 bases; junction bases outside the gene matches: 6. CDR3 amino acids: CASSMTGGLPYEQYF. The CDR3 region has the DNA TGTGCCAGCAGTATGACAGGGGGCCTTCCCTACGAGCAGTACTTC.

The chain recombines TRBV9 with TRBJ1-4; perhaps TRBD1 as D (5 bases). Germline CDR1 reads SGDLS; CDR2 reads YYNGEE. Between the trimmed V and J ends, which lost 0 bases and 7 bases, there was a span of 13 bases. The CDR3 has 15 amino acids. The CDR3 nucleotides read TGTGCCAGCAGCGTAGGGGGGTTGGGAAGTGAAAAACTGTTTTTT. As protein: CASSVGGLGSEKLFF.